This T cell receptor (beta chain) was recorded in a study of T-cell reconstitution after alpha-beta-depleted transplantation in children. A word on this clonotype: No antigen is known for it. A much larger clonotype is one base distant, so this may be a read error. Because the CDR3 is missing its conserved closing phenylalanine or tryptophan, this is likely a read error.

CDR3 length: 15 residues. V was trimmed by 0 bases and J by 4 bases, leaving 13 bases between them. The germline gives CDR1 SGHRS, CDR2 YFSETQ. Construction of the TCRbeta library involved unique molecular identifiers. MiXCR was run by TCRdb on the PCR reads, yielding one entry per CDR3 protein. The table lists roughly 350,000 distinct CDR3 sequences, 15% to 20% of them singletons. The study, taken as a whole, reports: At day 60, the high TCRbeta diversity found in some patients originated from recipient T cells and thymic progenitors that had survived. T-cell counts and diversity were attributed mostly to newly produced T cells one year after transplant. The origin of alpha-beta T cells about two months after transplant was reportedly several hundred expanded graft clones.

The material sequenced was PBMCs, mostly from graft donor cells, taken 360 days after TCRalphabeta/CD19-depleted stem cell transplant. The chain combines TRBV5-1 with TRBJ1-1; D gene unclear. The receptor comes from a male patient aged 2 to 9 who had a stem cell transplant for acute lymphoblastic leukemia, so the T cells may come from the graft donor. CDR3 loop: CASSLGSGLITEAFL. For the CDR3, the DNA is TGCGCCAGCAGCTTGGGAAGCGGTTTGATCACTGAAGCTTTCCTT.